The T cell receptor beta chain described here comes from a study of T cells in women clearing cervical HPV infection. Study-wide context: Controls were women whose single incident HPV16 infection cleared within 12 months without precancer or cancer. Controls gave blood once infection was undetectable; cases at lesion identification. Study results and caveats: T-cell numbers per sample were unknown and may explain richness differences.

Germline CDR1 reads SGHTA; CDR2 reads FQGNSA. This CDR3 region has 15 residues. J lost 4 bases, V lost 2 bases, and 8 bases had no gene match. TCRdb's table, derived via immunoSEQ multiplex PCR, lists solely in-frame clones and lacks some. The sample holds under 45,000 clones. A word on this clone: What it binds is unknown. The CDR3 end falls 3 residues outside the read, so it is completed with the germline J gene.

Sequencing was performed on blood buffy coat. The TCR originated in a woman aged 18 to 75 with a cervical HPV16 infection that either progressed to CIN3+ or cleared (not recorded which). The rearrangement links TRBV7-2 to TRBJ2-7; 7 nucleotides match TRBD2. CDR3 region: CASSLSAGVPYEQYF. The sequenced part of the CDR3 DNA is TGTGCCAGCAGCTTATCGGCGGGAGTTCCTTACGAG.